The 15 T cell receptor beta chains below come from one sample, sequenced in a study of blood T cell repertoires in COVID-19. Here immunoSEQ multiplex PCR was the method, and the copy in TCRdb shows in-frame clones only, minus some. This table holds about 200,000 clones, 78% found once. Sequencing used peripheral blood. Receptors were obtained from a woman older than 75 with active or convalescent COVID-19.

The chain recombines TRBV5-1 with TRBJ1-3, with D possibly TRBD1 on 5 matching bases. With 5 bases removed from V and 2 bases from J, the gap between germline ends came to 17 bases. The CDR3 is 16 amino acids. In germline, CDR1 is SGHRS, CDR2 YFSETQ. The CDR3 here is CASSPGLQAAGNTIYF. In nucleotides, the CDR3 is TGCGCCAGCAGTCCCGGCCTACAGGCGGCTGGAAACACCATATATTTT.

The chain links TRBV11-3 to TRBJ2-7; TRBD1 matches 7 bases. The CDR3 runs 13 residues. Germline-derived CDR1 and CDR2 are SGHNT and YENEEA. Trimming removed 3 bases from V and 3 bases from J; junction bases left unmatched: 2. The CDR3 loop reads CASSLGQHYEQYF. DNA of the CDR3: TGTGCCAGCAGCTTGGGACAGCACTACGAGCAGTACTTC.

The rearrangement joins TRBV5-6 to TRBJ2-2; 7 nucleotides line up with TRBD1. V lost 1 base to trimming and J lost 6 bases; unmatched junction nucleotides: 9. The germline V gene has CDR1 SGHDT and CDR2 YYEEEE. CDR3 size: 16 residues. CDR3 sequence reads: CASSLRRQGEAGELFF. Here the CDR3 DNA reads TGTGCCAGCAGCTTGCGGAGGCAGGGGGAAGCCGGGGAGCTGTTTTTT. The variable domain in full, with the rest retrieved from reference TRBV5-6 and TRBJ2-2, is DAGVTQSPTHLIKTRGQQVTLRCSPKSGHDTVSWYQQALGQGPQFIFQYYEEEERQRGNFPDRFSGHQFPNYSSELNVNALLLGDSALYLCASSLRRQGEAGELFFGEGSRLTVL.

V gene TRBV19 combines with J gene TRBJ2-2, with unresolved D. The CDR3 is made up of 13 amino acids. Deletions cut 1 base from V and 6 bases from J, with 6 bases between. Germline values: CDR1 LNHDA, CDR2 SQIVND (reference sequence). CDR3 loop: CASSIGGAGELFF. In nucleotides, the CDR3 is TGTGCCAGTAGTATAGGAGGAGCCGGGGAGCTGTTTTTT.

The rearrangement joins TRBV28 to TRBJ1-1; the D gene is possibly TRBD1 (5 bases). The V gene's germline CDR1 is MDHEN and CDR2 SYDVKM. The CDR3 runs to 13 residues. V was pared by 8 bases and J by 1 base, with 11 bases between. CDR3 region: CASRAGPNTEAFF. The CDR3 DNA is TGTGCCAGCCGTGCAGGGCCGAACACTGAAGCTTTCTTT.

The chain combines TRBV7-9 with TRBJ1-4, with D uncertain. V lost 5 bases to trimming and J lost 0 bases, with 10 bases between them. The CDR3 is 15 amino acids. The germline CDR1 and CDR2 sequences are SEHNR and FQNEAQ (reference sequence). The CDR3 loop reads CASSIHGTTNEKLFF. The CDR3 DNA reads as TGTGCCAGCAGCATCCACGGGACAACTAATGAAAAACTGTTTTTT.

The rearrangement links TRBV28 to TRBJ2-1; 7 bases are a match to TRBD1. The CDR3 has 13 residues. The J segment lost 2 bases and the V segment lost 6 bases, leaving 1 base of the junction unmatched. CDR1 is MDHEN, CDR2 SYDVKM, per germline. CDR3 amino acids: CASSGTAYNEQFF. For the CDR3, the DNA is TGTGCCAGCAGCGGGACAGCCTACAATGAGCAGTTCTTC.

The table lists this clone with a few counts. The V and J genes are TRBV30 and TRBJ2-7; the match to TRBD1 covers 10 bases. Per germline, CDR1 GTSNPN and CDR2 SVGIG (reference sequence). Unmatched junction bases numbered 4, after V lost 2 bases and J lost 3 bases. The CDR3 extends over 14 amino acids. The CDR3 spells CAWSSGQGNYEQYF. CDR3 bases: TGTGCCTGGAGTTCGGGACAGGGGAACTACGAGCAGTACTTC.

The chain combines TRBV7-9 with TRBJ1-5; 7 bases match TRBD1. With V trimmed by 2 bases and J by 5 bases, 9 bases remained unmatched. The V gene's germline CDR1 is SEHNR and CDR2 FQNEAQ (reference sequence). CDR3 length: 16 amino acids. CDR3 DNA: TGTGCCAGCAGCTTATGGGCAGGGGGTCTTGATCAGCCCCAGCATTTT. Translated, it gives CASSLWAGGLDQPQHF.

The gene calls are TRBV15 and TRBJ1-3, with D uncertain. Germline V gene data show CDR1 as LNHNV and CDR2 as YYDKDF (reference sequence). This CDR3 region has 16 residues. Trimming cost V 0 bases and J 1 base, with 10 bases left between them. The CDR3 protein is CATSRDQASSGNTIYF. CDR3 DNA: TGTGCCACCAGCAGAGACCAAGCGAGTTCTGGAAACACCATATATTTT.

The V and J genes are TRBV4-3 and TRBJ1-2, with 7 bases aligning to TRBD1. Germline V lookup: CDR1 LGHNA, CDR2 YSLEER. The J segment lost 4 bases and the V segment lost 1 base, leaving 3 bases of the junction unmatched. The CDR3 is made up of 14 amino acids. The CDR3 nucleotides read TGCGCCAGCAGCCAAGTTCAGGGGGTCTATGGCTACACCTTC. Translation gives CASSQVQGVYGYTF.

The CDR3: CASSSENSPLHF. The CDR3 bases are TGTGCCAGCAGTTCGGAGAATTCACCCCTCCACTTT. The rearrangement joins TRBV28 to TRBJ1-6; D unclear. Trimming removed 4 bases from V and 7 bases from J, with 5 bases in between. This CDR3 spans 12 amino acids. CDR1 is MDHEN, CDR2 SYDVKM, per germline.

The chain joins TRBV4-3 to TRBJ2-3; 9 nucleotides line up with TRBD1. CDR3 length: 18 amino acids. Germline loops: CDR1 LGHNA, CDR2 YSLEER. V shed 3 bases and J 2 bases; nucleotides not matched to a gene: 12. In DNA, the CDR3 is TGCGCCAGCAGCCAGTTTATTACCGGGACAGGGATCACAGATACGCAGTATTTT. This gives the protein CASSQFITGTGITDTQYF.

This clone was picked up a small number of times. The rearrangement joins TRBV5-1 to TRBJ2-5; 8 positions match TRBD2. The length of the CDR3 is 15 residues. V trimming: 4 bases; J trimming: 5 bases; junction bases outside the gene matches: 10. CDR1 is SGHRS and CDR2 is YFSETQ in the germline V gene. Here the CDR3 reads CASSPGRGSSETQYF. CDR3 DNA sequence: TGCGCCAGCAGCCCCGGGAGGGGGAGTTCCGAGACCCAGTACTTC.

V and J are TRBV6-5 and TRBJ1-2; D not certain. There are 13 residues in the CDR3. Trimming stripped 4 bases from V and 4 bases from J, with 10 bases between. Germline V lookup: CDR1 MNHEY, CDR2 SVGAGI. The CDR3 loop reads CASSSRDTYGYTF. In DNA, the CDR3 is TGTGCCAGCAGTTCCCGCGACACCTATGGCTACACCTTC.